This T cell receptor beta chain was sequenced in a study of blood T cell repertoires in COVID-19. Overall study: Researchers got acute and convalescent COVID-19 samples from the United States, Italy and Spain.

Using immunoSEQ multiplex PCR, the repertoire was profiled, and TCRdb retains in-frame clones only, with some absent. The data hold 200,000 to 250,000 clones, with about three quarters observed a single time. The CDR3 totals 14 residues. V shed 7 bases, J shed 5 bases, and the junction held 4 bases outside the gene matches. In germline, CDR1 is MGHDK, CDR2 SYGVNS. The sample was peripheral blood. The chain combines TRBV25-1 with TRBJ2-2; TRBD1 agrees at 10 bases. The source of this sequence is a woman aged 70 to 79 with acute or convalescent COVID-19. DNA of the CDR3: TGTGCCAGCATGTGGACAGGGGGTACCGGGGAGCTGTTTTTT. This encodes CASMWTGGTGELFF.